This T cell receptor (beta chain) stems from a study of blood T cell repertoires in COVID-19. About the study: The United States, Italy and Spain were the sources of the acute and convalescent COVID-19 samples. PBMCs, B-cell-depleted T cells, or T cells were the source of the cDNA or gDNA that made up the material.

Per the study methods: Reference gene primer amplification yielded estimated nucleated cell counts. Method: immunoSEQ multiplex PCR; TCRdb's copy keeps in-frame clones and lacks some. The V and J calls and clone size come from that table; D and trimming were worked out from the DNA. This table has approximately 67,000 clones, around nine tenths appearing once. In germline, CDR1 is SGHAT, CDR2 FQDESV (reference sequence). V lost 3 bases, J lost 3 bases, and 1 base stayed unmatched. This CDR3 is 13 amino acids long. Sequenced: peripheral blood. This TCR derives from a woman older than 75 with acute or convalescent COVID-19. This sequence joins TRBV11-1 and TRBJ1-1; 7 bases are shared with TRBD1. The CDR3: CASSFDRDTEAFF. The CDR3 bases are TGTGCCAGCAGCTTCGACAGGGACACTGAAGCTTTCTTT. The complete variable domain, with remaining parts taken from reference TRBV11-1 and TRBJ1-1, reads EAEVAQSPRYKITEKSQAVAFWCDPISGHATLYWYRQILGQGPELLVQFQDESVVDDSQLPKDRFSAERLKGVDSTLKIQPAELGDSAMYLCASSFDRDTEAFFGQGTRLTVV.